The clone carrying this T cell receptor (beta chain) was detected only once. The data were taken from a study of blood T cell repertoires in COVID-19. Turning to the study itself: Samples taken during acute and convalescent COVID-19 were collected in the United States, Italy and Spain. In each case, the material was cDNA or gDNA derived from T cells, B-cell-depleted T cells, or PBMCs.

V lost 4 bases and J lost 4; bases outside the gene matches: 4. Germline CDR1 reads SGHDT; CDR2 reads YYEEEE. The CDR3 consists of 13 residues. In the authors' methods: Reference gene primer amplification gave nucleated cell count estimates. Some clones are missing from TCRdb's copy, which holds only in-frame ones; the method was immunoSEQ multiplex PCR. V and J calls plus clone size are reproduced from that table; the DNA served to infer D and trimming. The table includes roughly 95,000 clones, about 84% detected once. The sequence came from a human donor in a cohort sampled during active COVID-19. This chain joins TRBV5-6 and TRBJ2-7; 8 bases agree with TRBD1. The sequenced sample was peripheral blood. This chain's CDR3 is CASSRGQAYEQYF. The CDR3 bases are TGTGCCAGCAGCAGGGGACAGGCATACGAGCAGTACTTC.